These T cell receptor beta chains were read from a single sample in a study of blood T cell repertoires in COVID-19. Method: immunoSEQ multiplex PCR; TCRdb's copy keeps in-frame clones and lacks some. Of around 150,000 clones listed, around 84% are singletons. Sequenced sample: PBMCs or T cells enriched from blood (not recorded which). These receptors were taken from a man aged 50-60 years who had recovered from COVID-19. Both conserved end residues are part of each CDR3. The D gene is left open where the match is weak. For some rows the clone size is stated as once, few or many, or as a class when expanded; others skip it.

size	V	J	D	CDR3	DNA
.	TRBV7-2	TRBJ2-1	TRBD1	CASSFSGTGANEQFF	TGTGCCAGCAGCTTTAGTGGGACAGGGGCGAATGAGCAGTTCTTC
.	TRBV7-8	TRBJ2-5	.	CASSLPLTGAVETQYF	TGTGCCAGCAGCTTACCCTTGACGGGTGCGGTAGAGACCCAGTACTTC
.	TRBV9	TRBJ1-6	.	CASSEGRGGGSNNSPLHF	TGTGCCAGCAGCGAGGGACGCGGGGGAGGCTCTAATAATTCACCCCTCCACTTT
.	TRBV18	TRBJ2-5	TRBD1	CASSPAGTGAWRTETQYF	TGTGCCAGCTCACCAGCCGGGACAGGAGCCTGGCGAACGGAGACCCAGTACTTC
.	TRBV7-3	TRBJ2-3	.	CASSPGRTDTQYF	TGTGCCAGCAGCCCGGGGAGGACAGATACGCAGTATTTT
few	TRBV11-1	TRBJ1-3	.	CASSLLYSGNTIYF	TGTGCCAGCAGCTTACTCTACTCTGGAAACACCATATATTTT
.	TRBV5-4	TRBJ2-5	TRBD1	CASSAGTGKETQYF	TGTGCCAGCAGCGCCGGGACAGGGAAAGAGACCCAGTACTTC
many	TRBV18	TRBJ2-3	TRBD2	CASSPTGTSERYF	TGTGCCAGCTCACCCACCGGGACTAGCGAACGGTATTTT
many	TRBV30	TRBJ1-6	.	CAWSFKDTYNSPLHF	TGTGCCTGGAGTTTTAAGGACACCTATAATTCACCCCTCCACTTT
.	TRBV12-3/TRBV12-4	TRBJ1-1	.	CASSFTRGTEAFF	TGTGCCAGCAGTTTTACCCGAGGCACTGAAGCTTTCTTT
.	TRBV7-2	TRBJ2-2	TRBD1	CASSGQGGTGELFF	TGTGCCAGCAGCGGACAGGGGGGAACCGGGGAGCTGTTTTTT
.	TRBV30	TRBJ1-6	TRBD1	CAWSVPRGLYNSPLHF	TGTGCCTGGAGTGTACCCAGGGGGCTCTATAATTCACCCCTCCACTTT
.	TRBV19	TRBJ1-2	.	CASSIGGSKGYGYTF	TGTGCCAGTAGTATCGGGGGGTCTAAGGGCTATGGCTACACCTTC
.	TRBV11-2	TRBJ1-6	TRBD1	CASSSDRVSPLHF	TGTGCCAGCAGCTCGGACAGGGTCTCACCCCTCCACTTT
.	TRBV3-1/TRBV3-2	TRBJ2-7	.	CASSQDSAYEQYF	TGTGCCAGCAGCCAAGACAGTGCCTACGAGCAGTACTTC
.	TRBV5-1	TRBJ2-5	.	CASSPGGPGRETQYF	TGCGCCAGCAGCCCGGGGGGCCCAGGGCGAGAGACCCAGTACTTC
.	TRBV19	TRBJ2-2	TRBD1	CASRDRVNTGELFF	TGTGCCAGTAGGGACAGGGTGAACACCGGGGAGCTGTTTTTT
.	TRBV19	TRBJ1-1	.	CASSIQGFTEAFF	TGTGCCAGTAGTATACAGGGGTTCACTGAAGCTTTCTTT
.	TRBV5-1	TRBJ1-4	.	CASSFGGPTTNEKLFF	TGCGCCAGCAGCTTCGGGGGTCCGACAACTAATGAAAAACTGTTTTTT
once	TRBV7-8	TRBJ1-1	.	CASSWRTEMPNTEAFF	TGTGCCAGCAGCTGGCGGACAGAGATGCCGAACACTGAAGCTTTCTTT
.	TRBV3-1/TRBV3-2	TRBJ1-1	.	CASRHRENTEAFF	TGTGCCAGCAGACACAGGGAGAACACTGAAGCTTTCTTT
.	TRBV7-8	TRBJ1-6	.	CASSLARGSSYNSPLHF	TGTGCCAGCAGCTTAGCGCGGGGTAGCTCCTATAATTCACCCCTCCACTTT
.	TRBV4-3	TRBJ2-2	.	CASRLGASNTGELFF	TGCGCCAGCCGATTGGGGGCGTCGAACACCGGGGAGCTGTTTTTT
.	TRBV19	TRBJ1-6	TRBD1	CASSMEGQGIGSPLHF	TGTGCCAGTAGTATGGAAGGACAGGGAATCGGGTCACCCCTCCACTTT
.	TRBV5-1	TRBJ2-3	.	CASSFTGDTQYF	TGCGCCAGCAGCTTCACGGGAGATACGCAGTATTTT
few	TRBV9	TRBJ1-2	.	CASSAPGGGTGYTF	TGTGCCAGCAGCGCCCCGGGGGGGGGTACTGGCTACACCTTC
once	TRBV7-9	TRBJ2-1	TRBD1	CASSADDRGREQFF	TGTGCCAGCAGCGCCGACGACAGGGGGCGTGAGCAGTTCTTC
.	TRBV7-9	TRBJ1-4	.	CASSSRPDGGGELFF	TGTGCCAGCAGCTCCCGACCGGACGGCGGGGGCGAACTGTTTTTT
.	TRBV19	TRBJ1-1	TRBD1	CASSIAKGATEAFF	TGTGCCAGTAGTATAGCAAAGGGGGCCACTGAAGCTTTCTTT
.	TRBV2	TRBJ1-4	TRBD1	CASSPGTGHEKLFF	TGTGCCAGCAGCCCCGGGACAGGCCATGAAAAACTGTTTTTT
.	TRBV9	TRBJ2-5	.	CASSVGWGQTQYF	TGTGCCAGCAGCGTAGGTTGGGGGCAGACCCAGTACTTC
.	TRBV10-1	TRBJ1-4	TRBD1	CASIDRAPNEKLFF	TGCGCCAGCATCGACAGGGCCCCCAATGAAAAACTGTTTTTT
.	TRBV3-1/TRBV3-2	TRBJ1-1	.	CASSQGAGPGSEAFF	TGTGCCAGCAGCCAAGGAGCAGGGCCTGGGTCTGAAGCTTTCTTT
.	TRBV27	TRBJ1-4	TRBD1	CASSLRPGQGLPTNEKLFF	TGTGCCAGCAGTTTAAGACCGGGACAGGGATTACCAACTAATGAAAAACTGTTTTTT
.	TRBV2	TRBJ1-2	.	CASSEAQGMSYGYTF	TGTGCCAGCAGTGAAGCTCAGGGAATGAGCTATGGCTACACCTTC
.	TRBV7-9	TRBJ2-5	.	CASSPKAGREQETQYF	TGTGCCAGCAGCCCCAAGGCAGGAAGGGAGCAAGAGACCCAGTACTTC
.	TRBV19	TRBJ2-3	.	CASSSKDSVTDTQYF	TGTGCCAGTAGCAGTAAGGACAGCGTCACAGATACGCAGTATTTT
.	TRBV6-1	TRBJ2-2	TRBD2	CASSVTSGTGNTGELFF	TGTGCCAGCAGTGTAACTAGCGGGACAGGGAACACCGGGGAGCTGTTTTTT